This section outlines one TCR beta chain sequence together with its context. Method: immunoSEQ multiplex PCR; TCRdb's copy keeps in-frame clones and lacks some. The repertoire consists of 250,000 to 300,000 clones, with about four fifths occurring once and the leading ten covering roughly 14%. This sample is part of a study of control samples from healthy donors and cancer patients. This TCR was recovered from a woman aged 60-70 years with lung cancer. The sample consisted of PBMCs.

The DNA of the CDR3 is TGTGCCAGCAGCCAAGAGGGGACAGGTTTTTACAATGAGCAGTTCTTC. As protein: CASSQEGTGFYNEQFF. The rearrangement uses TRBV7-3 and TRBJ2-1, with TRBD1 identical over 8 bases. The CDR3 is 16 amino acids. Unmatched junction bases numbered 10, after V lost 5 bases and J lost 4 bases. Germline V CDR1 and CDR2: SGHTA, FQGTGA.